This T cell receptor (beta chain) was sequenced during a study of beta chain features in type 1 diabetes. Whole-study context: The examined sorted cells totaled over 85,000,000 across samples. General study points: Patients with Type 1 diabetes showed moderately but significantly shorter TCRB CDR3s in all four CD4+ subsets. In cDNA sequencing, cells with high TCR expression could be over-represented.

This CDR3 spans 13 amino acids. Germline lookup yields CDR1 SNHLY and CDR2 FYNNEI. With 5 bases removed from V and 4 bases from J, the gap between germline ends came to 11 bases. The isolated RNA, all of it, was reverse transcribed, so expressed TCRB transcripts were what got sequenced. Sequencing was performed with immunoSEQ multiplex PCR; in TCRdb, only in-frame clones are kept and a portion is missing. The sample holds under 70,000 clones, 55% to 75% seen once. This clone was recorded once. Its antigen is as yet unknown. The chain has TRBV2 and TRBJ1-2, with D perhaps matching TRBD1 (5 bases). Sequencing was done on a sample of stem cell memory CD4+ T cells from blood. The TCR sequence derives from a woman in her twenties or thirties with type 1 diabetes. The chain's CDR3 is CASSPQRGYGYTF. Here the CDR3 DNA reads TGTGCCAGCAGTCCACAAAGGGGCTATGGCTACACCTTC.